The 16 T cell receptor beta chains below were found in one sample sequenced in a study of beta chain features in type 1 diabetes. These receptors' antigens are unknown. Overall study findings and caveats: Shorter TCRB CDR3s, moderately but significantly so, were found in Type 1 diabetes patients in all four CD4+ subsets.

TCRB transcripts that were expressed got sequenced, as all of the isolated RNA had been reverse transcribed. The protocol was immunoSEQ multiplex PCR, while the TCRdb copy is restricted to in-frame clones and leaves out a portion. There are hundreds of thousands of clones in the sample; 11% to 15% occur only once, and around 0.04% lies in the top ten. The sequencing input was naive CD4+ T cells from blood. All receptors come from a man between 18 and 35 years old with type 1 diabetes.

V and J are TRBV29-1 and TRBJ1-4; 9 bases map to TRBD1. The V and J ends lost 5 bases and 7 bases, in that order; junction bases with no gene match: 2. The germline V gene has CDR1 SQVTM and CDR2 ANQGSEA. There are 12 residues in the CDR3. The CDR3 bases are TGCAGCGTTCCGACAGGGGGTGAAAAACTGTTTTTT. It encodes CSVPTGGEKLFF.

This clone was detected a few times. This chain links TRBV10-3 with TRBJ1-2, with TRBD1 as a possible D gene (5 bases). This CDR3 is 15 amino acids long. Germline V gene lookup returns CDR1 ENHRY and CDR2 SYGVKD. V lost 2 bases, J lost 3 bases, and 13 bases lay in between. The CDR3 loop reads CAISEKAGIDYGYTF. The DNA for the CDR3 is TGTGCCATCAGTGAGAAGGCAGGGATAGACTATGGCTACACCTTC.

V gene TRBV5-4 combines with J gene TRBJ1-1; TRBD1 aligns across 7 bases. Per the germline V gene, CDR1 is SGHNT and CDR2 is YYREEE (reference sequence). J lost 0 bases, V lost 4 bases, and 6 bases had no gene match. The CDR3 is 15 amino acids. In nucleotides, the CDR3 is TGTGCCAGCAGCACCGGGACAGACATGAACACTGAAGCTTTCTTT. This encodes CASSTGTDMNTEAFF.

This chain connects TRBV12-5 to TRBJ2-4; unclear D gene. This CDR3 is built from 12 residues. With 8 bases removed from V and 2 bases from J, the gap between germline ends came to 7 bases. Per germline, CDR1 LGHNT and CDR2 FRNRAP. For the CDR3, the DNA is TGTGCTAGTTATCGGTCCAAAAACATTCAGTACTTC. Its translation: CASYRSKNIQYF.

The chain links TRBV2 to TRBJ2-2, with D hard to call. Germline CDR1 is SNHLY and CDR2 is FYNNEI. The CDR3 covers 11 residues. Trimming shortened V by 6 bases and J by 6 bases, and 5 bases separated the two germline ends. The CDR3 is CASRSAGELFF. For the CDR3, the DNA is TGTGCCAGCAGAAGTGCCGGGGAGCTGTTTTTT.

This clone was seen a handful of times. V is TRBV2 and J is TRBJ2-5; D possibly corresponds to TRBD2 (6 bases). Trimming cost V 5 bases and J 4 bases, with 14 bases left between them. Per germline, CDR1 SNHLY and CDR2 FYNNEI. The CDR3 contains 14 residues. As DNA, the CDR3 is TGTGCCAGCAGTTCAGGAGGGAATCCAGAGACCCAGTACTTC. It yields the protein CASSSGGNPETQYF.

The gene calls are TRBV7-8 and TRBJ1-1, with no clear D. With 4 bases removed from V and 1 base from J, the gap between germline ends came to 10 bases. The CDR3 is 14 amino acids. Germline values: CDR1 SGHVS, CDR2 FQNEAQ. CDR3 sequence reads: CASSSQIANTEAFF. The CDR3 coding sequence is TGTGCCAGCAGCTCGCAGATAGCGAACACTGAAGCTTTCTTT.

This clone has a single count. In nucleotides, the CDR3 is TGTGCCAGCAGCTCAGACAGGGGGTATTACGAGCAGTACTTC. Encoded protein: CASSSDRGYYEQYF. The V gene is TRBV7-2, the J gene TRBJ2-7, with 9 bases fitting TRBD1. The CDR3 extends over 14 amino acids. The germline CDR1 and CDR2 sequences are SGHTA and FQGNSA. V was pared by 4 bases and J by 4 bases, with 5 bases of the junction left unmatched.

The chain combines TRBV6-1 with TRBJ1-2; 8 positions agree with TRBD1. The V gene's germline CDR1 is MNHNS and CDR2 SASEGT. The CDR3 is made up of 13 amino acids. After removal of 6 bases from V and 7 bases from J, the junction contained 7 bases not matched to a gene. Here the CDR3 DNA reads TGTGCCAGCAGGAGGGGGACAGGCCTTGGCTACACCTTC. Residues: CASRRGTGLGYTF.

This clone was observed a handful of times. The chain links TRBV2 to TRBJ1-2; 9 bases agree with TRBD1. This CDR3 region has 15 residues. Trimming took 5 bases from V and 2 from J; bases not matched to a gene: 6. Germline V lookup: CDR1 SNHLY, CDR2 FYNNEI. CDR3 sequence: CASSPLGTGNYGYTF. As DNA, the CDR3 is TGTGCCAGCAGTCCTCTTGGGACAGGGAACTATGGCTACACCTTC.

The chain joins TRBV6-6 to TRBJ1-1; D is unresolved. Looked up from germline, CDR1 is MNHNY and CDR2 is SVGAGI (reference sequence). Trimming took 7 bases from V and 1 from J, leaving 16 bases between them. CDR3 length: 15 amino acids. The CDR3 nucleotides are TGTGCCAGCATCCCCTGGGGAGGGAAGAACACTGAAGCTTTCTTT. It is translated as CASIPWGGKNTEAFF.

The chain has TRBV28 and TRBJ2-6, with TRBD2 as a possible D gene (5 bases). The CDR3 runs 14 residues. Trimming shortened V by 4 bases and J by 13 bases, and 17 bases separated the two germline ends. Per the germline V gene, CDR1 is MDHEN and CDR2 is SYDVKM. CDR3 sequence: CASSSPPGLSVLTF. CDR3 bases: TGTGCCAGCAGTTCCCCGCCTGGACTTTCTGTCCTGACTTTC.

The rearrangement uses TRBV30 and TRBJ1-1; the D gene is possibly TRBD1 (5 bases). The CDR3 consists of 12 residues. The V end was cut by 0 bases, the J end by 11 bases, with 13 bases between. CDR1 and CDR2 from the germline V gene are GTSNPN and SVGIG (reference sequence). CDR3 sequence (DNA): TGTGCCTGGAGTGTACGGGGGGAGCGGGCTTTCTTT. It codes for CAWSVRGERAFF.

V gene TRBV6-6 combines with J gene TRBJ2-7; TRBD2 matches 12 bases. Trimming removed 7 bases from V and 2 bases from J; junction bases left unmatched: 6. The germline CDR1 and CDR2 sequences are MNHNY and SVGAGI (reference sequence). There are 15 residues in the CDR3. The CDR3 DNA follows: TGTGCCAGCACCCCGACTAGCGGGGGAACCTACGAGCAGTACTTC. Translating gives CASTPTSGGTYEQYF.

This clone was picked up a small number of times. The CDR3 DNA reads TGCAGCGCCCGATGGGGTGGAGAGACCCAGTACTTC. This codes for CSARWGGETQYF. The J gene is TRBJ2-5, the V gene TRBV29-1; D unclear. Per the germline V gene, CDR1 is SQVTM and CDR2 is ANQGSEA. CDR3 length: 12 residues. V was pared by 7 bases and J by 4 bases, with 13 bases between.

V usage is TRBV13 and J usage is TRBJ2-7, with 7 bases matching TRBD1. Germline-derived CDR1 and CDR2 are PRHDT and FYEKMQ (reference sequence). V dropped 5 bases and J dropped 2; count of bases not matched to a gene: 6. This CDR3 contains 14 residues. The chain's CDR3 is CASSRRDSTYEQYF. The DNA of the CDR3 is TGTGCCAGCAGCCGAAGGGACAGCACCTACGAGCAGTACTTC. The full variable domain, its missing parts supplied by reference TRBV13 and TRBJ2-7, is AAGVIQSPRHLIKEKRETATLKCYPIPRHDTVYWYQQGPGQDPQFLISFYEKMQSDKGSIPDRFSAQQFSDYHSELNMSSLELGDSALYFCASSRRDSTYEQYFGPGTRLTVT.